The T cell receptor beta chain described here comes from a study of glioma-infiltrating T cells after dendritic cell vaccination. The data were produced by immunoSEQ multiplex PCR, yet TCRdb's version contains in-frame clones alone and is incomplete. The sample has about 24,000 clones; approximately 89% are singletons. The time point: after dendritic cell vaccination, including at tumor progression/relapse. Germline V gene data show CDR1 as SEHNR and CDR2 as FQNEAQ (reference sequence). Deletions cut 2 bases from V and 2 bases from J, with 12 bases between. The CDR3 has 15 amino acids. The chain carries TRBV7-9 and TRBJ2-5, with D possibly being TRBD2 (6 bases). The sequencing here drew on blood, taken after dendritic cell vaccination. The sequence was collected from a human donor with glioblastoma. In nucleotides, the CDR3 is TGTGCCAGCAGCTTAACGGGGGTAAAACAAGAGACCCAGTACTTC. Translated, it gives CASSLTGVKQETQYF.